This TCR beta chain was recorded in a study of blood T cell repertoires in COVID-19. Study-level background: The United States, Italy and Spain provided the acute and convalescent COVID-19 samples. PBMCs, B-cell-depleted T cells, or T cells were the source of the cDNA or gDNA that made up the material.

Original processing notes: Reference gene primer amplification in the assay estimated nucleated cell counts. Here immunoSEQ multiplex PCR was the method, and the copy in TCRdb shows in-frame clones only, minus some. That table furnishes V, J and clone size, whereas the DNA furnished D and trimming. The data show 50,000 to 70,000 clones, with almost 90% seen just once and under 5.5% held by the top ten. The CDR3 totals 18 residues. Trimming took 1 base from V and 0 from J, leaving 15 bases between them. From germline, CDR1 is KGHDR and CDR2 SFDVKD. This sequence was found in a man in his sixties with acute or convalescent COVID-19. This rearrangement joins TRBV24-1 to TRBJ1-5, with D possibly matching TRBD1 (6 bases). Sequenced input: peripheral blood. The CDR3 loop reads CATSDFPQTGDSNQPQHF. DNA of the CDR3: TGTGCCACCAGTGATTTCCCTCAGACAGGAGATAGCAATCAGCCCCAGCATTTT.